A selection of T cell receptor beta chains follows, all from one sample in a study of shared clonotypes between healthy human individuals. The table came from immunoSEQ multiplex PCR; TCRdb's copy has only in-frame clones and leaves some out. The sample contains about 990,000 clones, 78% of which appear only once. The sequenced sample was memory CD4+ T cells from PBMCs. These receptors were obtained from a man aged 18 to 30 in good health. Some clones in this sample may be carry-over from other donors' samples. The CDR3 runs from the conserved cysteine through the conserved F or W. Fields, in order: clone size, V gene, D gene, J gene, CDR3 protein, CDR3 DNA. The D gene is left open where the match is weak. A clone size is listed for some rows: how often the clone was seen (once, few, many), or a class if it is expanded.

-	TRBV6-1	TRBD1	TRBJ2-5	CASSGQGALVPLWETQYF	TGTGCCAGCAGTGGACAGGGGGCTCTGGTCCCTCTTTGGGAGACCCAGTACTTC
-	TRBV7-9	TRBD1	TRBJ2-7	CASSRTGGSKFYEQYF	TGTGCCAGCAGCCGTACAGGGGGCTCAAAGTTCTACGAGCAGTACTTC
-	TRBV19	-	TRBJ1-5	CASSQGNQPQHF	TGTGCCAGTAGTCAGGGAAATCAGCCCCAGCATTTT
-	TRBV28	TRBD1	TRBJ2-7	CASSGPGQSGYEQYF	TGTGCCAGCAGTGGCCCGGGACAGTCCGGGTACGAGCAGTACTTC
-	TRBV29-1	-	TRBJ2-3	CSVARDLQDTQYF	TGCAGCGTTGCCAGGGACCTTCAAGATACGCAGTATTTT
-	TRBV6-5	TRBD1	TRBJ2-2	CASSSGQGTGELFF	TGTGCCAGCAGTTCTGGACAGGGGACCGGGGAGCTGTTTTTT
-	TRBV5-1	TRBD1	TRBJ1-2	CASSLGDSIYGYTF	TGCGCCAGCAGCTTGGGGGACAGCATTTATGGCTACACCTTC
few	TRBV28	-	TRBJ1-5	CASSSPRGDTQPQHF	TGTGCCAGCAGTTCCCCGCGGGGGGATACTCAGCCCCAGCATTTT
-	TRBV11-1	-	TRBJ2-1	CASSQNLGEGYNEQFF	TGTGCCAGCAGCCAGAATCTGGGAGAAGGGTACAATGAGCAGTTCTTC
-	TRBV18	-	TRBJ2-5	CASSPNFQETQYF	TGTGCCAGCTCACCAAACTTCCAAGAGACCCAGTACTTC
-	TRBV11-2	-	TRBJ2-6	CASSFQARGGAGANVLTF	TGTGCCAGCAGCTTTCAAGCCCGCGGGGGCGCTGGGGCCAACGTCCTGACTTTC
-	TRBV11-2	TRBD1	TRBJ2-5	CASSLGSGGIETQYF	TGTGCCAGCAGCTTAGGGTCAGGGGGCATAGAGACCCAGTACTTC
-	TRBV11-2	-	TRBJ1-2	CASSPLSRGGYGYTF	TGTGCCAGCAGCCCTCTTTCCCGGGGGGGCTATGGCTACACCTTC
-	TRBV28	-	TRBJ1-5	CASTPSGKNSNQPQHF	TGTGCCAGCACCCCCTCCGGGAAAAATAGCAATCAGCCCCAGCATTTT
-	TRBV7-2	-	TRBJ1-5	CASSYAGDQPQHF	TGTGCCAGCAGCTATGCGGGGGATCAGCCCCAGCATTTT
-	TRBV5-1	TRBD1	TRBJ2-5	CASSGGQGSQSWETQYF	TGCGCCAGCAGTGGGGGACAGGGAAGTCAATCGTGGGAGACCCAGTACTTC
few	TRBV11-2	TRBD1	TRBJ2-5	CASSLPGGETQYF	TGTGCCAGCAGCTTACCAGGGGGCGAGACCCAGTACTTC
-	TRBV30	-	TRBJ2-1	CAWIDPARSYNEQFF	TGTGCCTGGATAGACCCGGCTAGATCTTACAATGAGCAGTTCTTC
many	TRBV25-1	-	TRBJ2-3	CASSPGTDTQYF	TGTGCCAGCAGTCCTGGCACAGATACGCAGTATTTT
-	TRBV28	TRBD1	TRBJ1-1	CASSLPDRENTEAFF	TGTGCCAGCAGTTTACCCGACAGGGAAAACACTGAAGCTTTCTTT
-	TRBV5-1	-	TRBJ2-6	CASSLAAAFLSSGANVLTF	TGCGCCAGCAGCTTGGCCGCAGCATTCCTCAGCTCTGGGGCCAACGTCCTGACTTTC
few	TRBV5-1	-	TRBJ2-3	CASSLGTTSTDTQYF	TGCGCCAGCAGCTTGGGGACAACTAGCACAGATACGCAGTATTTT
-	TRBV5-6	-	TRBJ2-3	CASSLVTGARRQYF	TGTGCCAGCAGCTTGGTGACGGGGGCGCGTAGGCAGTATTTT
once	TRBV6-6	TRBD2	TRBJ2-7	CASNRLSGTEAYEQYF	TGTGCCAGCAATCGACTGAGCGGGACGGAGGCCTACGAGCAGTACTTC
-	TRBV19	-	TRBJ2-1	CASSIVRPGTVIRNEQFF	TGTGCCAGTAGTATAGTTCGGCCCGGGACCGTGATACGCAATGAGCAGTTCTTC